This is a list of T cell receptor beta chains from one sample in a study of shared clonotypes between healthy human individuals. Sequencing was performed with immunoSEQ multiplex PCR; in TCRdb, only in-frame clones are kept and a portion is missing. The sample records approximately 1.5 million clones, 95% to 99% being singletons. The sample taken for sequencing was naive CD4+ T cells sorted from blood. The receptors come from a man younger than 45 in good health. Each CDR3 is given with its conserved first and last residue. The D gene is left open where the match is weak. The size of a clone is reported for some rows only, either as once, few or many, or as a class for expanded clones.

j_gene: TRBJ2-1; v_gene: TRBV15; d_gene: TRBD2; abundance: -; CDR3aa: CATSRDVAGQFF; CDR3nt: TGTGCCACCAGCAGAGATGTAGCGGGGCAGTTCTTC
j_gene: TRBJ2-5; v_gene: TRBV28; d_gene: TRBD1; abundance: -; CDR3aa: CASSFRRRTGWTQYF; CDR3nt: TGTGCCAGCAGTTTCCGTCGGAGGACAGGGTGGACCCAGTACTTC
j_gene: TRBJ1-1; v_gene: TRBV28; d_gene: -; abundance: -; CDR3aa: CASRNLEAFF; CDR3nt: TGTGCCAGCAGGAACCTTGAAGCTTTCTTT
j_gene: TRBJ2-3; v_gene: TRBV7-2; d_gene: -; abundance: -; CDR3aa: CASCLAYGSDTQYF; CDR3nt: TGTGCCAGCTGTCTAGCGTATGGGTCAGATACGCAGTATTTT
j_gene: TRBJ2-3; v_gene: TRBV18; d_gene: TRBD1; abundance: once; CDR3aa: CASSPTGGPTDTQYF; CDR3nt: TGTGCCAGCTCACCAACAGGGGGCCCCACAGATACGCAGTATTTT
j_gene: TRBJ2-1; v_gene: TRBV5-5; d_gene: -; abundance: -; CDR3aa: CASSLARGSSSYNEQFF; CDR3nt: TGTGCCAGCAGCTTGGCCCGGGGCAGCAGCTCCTACAATGAGCAGTTCTTC
j_gene: TRBJ2-7; v_gene: TRBV27; d_gene: -; abundance: -; CDR3aa: CASSLFRGDGFTYEQYF; CDR3nt: TGTGCCAGCAGTTTATTCCGGGGAGACGGGTTTACCTACGAGCAGTACTTC
j_gene: TRBJ2-2; v_gene: TRBV7-9; d_gene: TRBD2; abundance: -; CDR3aa: CASSLGGTSERAGELFF; CDR3nt: TGTGCCAGCAGCTTAGGGGGGACTAGCGAACGAGCCGGGGAGCTGTTTTTT
j_gene: TRBJ1-2; v_gene: TRBV6-7; d_gene: TRBD1; abundance: -; CDR3aa: CASSYWGQGVSGYTF; CDR3nt: TGTGCCAGCAGTTACTGGGGACAGGGGGTAAGCGGCTACACCTTC
j_gene: TRBJ2-1; v_gene: TRBV5-4; d_gene: TRBD2; abundance: -; CDR3aa: CASSLGGLAGSHNEQFF; CDR3nt: TGTGCCAGCAGCTTGGGTGGGCTAGCGGGCTCCCACAATGAGCAGTTCTTC
j_gene: TRBJ2-1; v_gene: TRBV15; d_gene: TRBD2; abundance: -; CDR3aa: CATSRDTGTSGSSYNEQFF; CDR3nt: TGTGCCACCAGCAGAGATACTGGGACTAGCGGGAGCTCCTACAATGAGCAGTTCTTC
j_gene: TRBJ1-1; v_gene: TRBV5-4; d_gene: -; abundance: -; CDR3aa: CASSFGRVETTEAFF; CDR3nt: TGTGCCAGCAGCTTCGGGCGGGTAGAGACCACTGAAGCTTTCTTT
j_gene: TRBJ2-7; v_gene: TRBV7-3; d_gene: TRBD2; abundance: -; CDR3aa: CASSLRSGSMYEQYF; CDR3nt: TGTGCCAGCAGCTTAAGGAGCGGGAGTATGTACGAGCAGTACTTC
j_gene: TRBJ2-7; v_gene: TRBV19; d_gene: -; abundance: -; CDR3aa: CASSTIAGQAYEQYF; CDR3nt: TGTGCCAGTAGTACCATCGCCGGGCAGGCCTACGAGCAGTACTTC
j_gene: TRBJ2-6; v_gene: TRBV11-3; d_gene: -; abundance: once; CDR3aa: CASSLKTSSGANVLTF; CDR3nt: TGTGCCAGCAGCTTAAAAACCTCCTCTGGGGCCAACGTCCTGACTTTC
j_gene: TRBJ2-2; v_gene: TRBV21-1; d_gene: -; abundance: -; CDR3aa: CASRKHGTSGSFSGELFF; CDR3nt: TGTGCCAGCAGAAAACATGGGACTAGCGGGAGTTTTTCCGGGGAGCTGTTTTTT
j_gene: TRBJ1-5; v_gene: TRBV5-1; d_gene: -; abundance: -; CDR3aa: CASSWDGKNQPQHF; CDR3nt: TGCGCCAGCAGCTGGGACGGCAAAAATCAGCCCCAGCATTTT
j_gene: TRBJ2-3; v_gene: TRBV18; d_gene: -; abundance: -; CDR3aa: CASSSQYTDTQYF; CDR3nt: TGTGCCAGCTCGTCACAATATACAGATACGCAGTATTTT
j_gene: TRBJ2-7; v_gene: TRBV10-3; d_gene: TRBD2; abundance: -; CDR3aa: CAISNPQAGSRNEQYF; CDR3nt: TGTGCCATCAGTAACCCCCAAGCGGGATCGAGAAACGAGCAGTACTTC
j_gene: TRBJ2-1; v_gene: TRBV29-1; d_gene: -; abundance: -; CDR3aa: CSAERGGNEQFF; CDR3nt: TGCAGCGCCGAGAGGGGGGGGAATGAGCAGTTCTTC
j_gene: TRBJ2-1; v_gene: TRBV27; d_gene: TRBD2; abundance: -; CDR3aa: CASSFAGTSGRFFDNEQFF; CDR3nt: TGTGCCAGCAGTTTCGCCGGGACTAGCGGGAGGTTTTTCGACAATGAGCAGTTCTTC
j_gene: TRBJ2-1; v_gene: TRBV9; d_gene: -; abundance: -; CDR3aa: CASSVGLFNEQFF; CDR3nt: TGTGCCAGCAGCGTAGGTCTCTTCAATGAGCAGTTCTTC
j_gene: TRBJ1-1; v_gene: TRBV9; d_gene: -; abundance: -; CDR3aa: CASSVDGRGDTEAFF; CDR3nt: TGTGCCAGCAGCGTAGACGGGAGAGGGGACACTGAAGCTTTCTTT
j_gene: TRBJ2-5; v_gene: TRBV14; d_gene: -; abundance: few; CDR3aa: CASSQKRIETQYF; CDR3nt: TGTGCCAGCAGCCAGAAGAGGATAGAGACCCAGTACTTC
j_gene: TRBJ1-5; v_gene: TRBV6-1; d_gene: -; abundance: -; CDR3aa: CASSEAGGGGQPQHF; CDR3nt: TGTGCCAGCAGTGAAGCGGGGGGGGGCGGACAGCCCCAGCATTTT
j_gene: TRBJ2-1; v_gene: TRBV11-3; d_gene: -; abundance: -; CDR3aa: CASSVRQGSGARSEQFF; CDR3nt: TGTGCCAGCAGCGTACGTCAGGGTTCAGGGGCTCGGTCGGAGCAGTTCTTC
j_gene: TRBJ2-3; v_gene: TRBV5-1; d_gene: -; abundance: -; CDR3aa: CASSRVYRDTQYF; CDR3nt: TGCGCCAGCAGCAGGGTTTATCGGGATACGCAGTATTTT
j_gene: TRBJ2-3; v_gene: TRBV30; d_gene: TRBD2; abundance: -; CDR3aa: CAWSASSLAAATQYF; CDR3nt: TGTGCCTGGAGTGCCTCGTCTCTAGCGGCTGCTACGCAGTATTTT
j_gene: TRBJ2-7; v_gene: TRBV6-5; d_gene: -; abundance: -; CDR3aa: CASSYSVGPTDEQYF; CDR3nt: TGTGCCAGCAGTTACTCGGTTGGGCCGACGGACGAGCAGTACTTC
j_gene: TRBJ2-7; v_gene: TRBV5-1; d_gene: TRBD2; abundance: -; CDR3aa: CASTTGLAGGPHEQYF; CDR3nt: TGCGCCAGCACCACGGGGCTAGCGGGAGGGCCCCACGAGCAGTACTTC
j_gene: TRBJ1-1; v_gene: TRBV7-9; d_gene: -; abundance: -; CDR3aa: CASSSTSGGGTEAFF; CDR3nt: TGTGCCAGCAGTTCCACTTCCGGGGGCGGTACTGAAGCTTTCTTT
j_gene: TRBJ1-1; v_gene: TRBV7-9; d_gene: -; abundance: once; CDR3aa: CASSLGQGATEAFF; CDR3nt: TGTGCCAGCAGCTTGGGGCAAGGGGCCACTGAAGCTTTCTTT
j_gene: TRBJ1-3; v_gene: TRBV19; d_gene: -; abundance: -; CDR3aa: CASSIPQLSGNTIYF; CDR3nt: TGTGCCAGTAGTATTCCGCAACTGTCTGGAAACACCATATATTTT
j_gene: TRBJ2-1; v_gene: TRBV28; d_gene: -; abundance: -; CDR3aa: CASSLTGNYEQFF; CDR3nt: TGTGCCAGCAGTTTGACAGGAAATTATGAGCAGTTCTTC
j_gene: TRBJ2-2; v_gene: TRBV27; d_gene: TRBD2; abundance: -; CDR3aa: CASSLLAGEVGELFF; CDR3nt: TGTGCCAGCAGTTTACTAGCGGGAGAGGTAGGGGAGCTGTTTTTT
j_gene: TRBJ2-2; v_gene: TRBV7-2; d_gene: TRBD2; abundance: -; CDR3aa: CASSLRGRAGGELFF; CDR3nt: TGTGCCAGCAGCTTACGCGGGAGGGCCGGCGGGGAGCTGTTTTTT
j_gene: TRBJ2-3; v_gene: TRBV9; d_gene: -; abundance: -; CDR3aa: CASSAGQTDTQYF; CDR3nt: TGTGCCAGCAGCGCTGGACAGACAGATACGCAGTATTTT
j_gene: TRBJ2-7; v_gene: TRBV27; d_gene: -; abundance: -; CDR3aa: CASSITSRGADKQYF; CDR3nt: TGTGCCAGCAGCATAACGTCCAGGGGGGCCGACAAGCAGTACTTC
j_gene: TRBJ2-1; v_gene: TRBV18; d_gene: -; abundance: -; CDR3aa: CASSPPSRNEQFF; CDR3nt: TGTGCCAGCTCACCACCTAGCCGCAATGAGCAGTTCTTC
j_gene: TRBJ1-2; v_gene: TRBV27; d_gene: TRBD1; abundance: -; CDR3aa: CASRAGGVYGYTF; CDR3nt: TGTGCCAGCAGGGCAGGGGGGGTTTATGGCTACACCTTC
j_gene: TRBJ2-2; v_gene: TRBV9; d_gene: -; abundance: once; CDR3aa: CASSVDVNTGELFF; CDR3nt: TGTGCCAGCAGCGTAGACGTTAACACCGGGGAGCTGTTTTTT
j_gene: TRBJ1-3; v_gene: TRBV29-1; d_gene: -; abundance: -; CDR3aa: CSVDGNSGNTIYF; CDR3nt: TGCAGCGTGGACGGGAACTCTGGAAACACCATATATTTT
j_gene: TRBJ2-7; v_gene: TRBV5-1; d_gene: -; abundance: -; CDR3aa: CASSLGRSSYEQYF; CDR3nt: TGCGCCAGCAGCTTGGGACGCAGCTCCTACGAGCAGTACTTC
j_gene: TRBJ2-3; v_gene: TRBV5-5; d_gene: -; abundance: -; CDR3aa: CASWGGLSTDTQYF; CDR3nt: TGTGCCAGCTGGGGGGGCCTGAGCACAGATACGCAGTATTTT
j_gene: TRBJ2-7; v_gene: TRBV6-1; d_gene: TRBD1; abundance: -; CDR3aa: CASSQDRTSYEQYF; CDR3nt: TGTGCCAGCAGCCAGGACAGGACCTCCTACGAGCAGTACTTC
j_gene: TRBJ2-1; v_gene: TRBV5-6; d_gene: -; abundance: -; CDR3aa: CASSLWGRTPRNNEQFF; CDR3nt: TGTGCCAGCAGCTTGTGGGGCCGGACTCCACGGAACAATGAGCAGTTCTTC
j_gene: TRBJ2-3; v_gene: TRBV15; d_gene: -; abundance: -; CDR3aa: CATSFRRAGGSTDTQYF; CDR3nt: TGTGCCACCAGCTTTCGGCGAGCGGGTGGTAGCACAGATACGCAGTATTTT
j_gene: TRBJ2-1; v_gene: TRBV7-7; d_gene: TRBD1; abundance: -; CDR3aa: CASSLGTGDNEQFF; CDR3nt: TGTGCCAGCAGCTTAGGGACAGGAGACAATGAGCAGTTCTTC
j_gene: TRBJ2-5; v_gene: TRBV5-4; d_gene: TRBD2; abundance: -; CDR3aa: CASSSRLAGAGGTQYF; CDR3nt: TGTGCCAGCAGCTCACGACTAGCGGGAGCGGGGGGGACCCAGTACTTC
j_gene: TRBJ2-1; v_gene: TRBV5-4; d_gene: TRBD2; abundance: -; CDR3aa: CASSTTGLAGTYNEQFF; CDR3nt: TGTGCCAGCAGCACCACGGGACTAGCGGGAACCTACAATGAGCAGTTCTTC
j_gene: TRBJ2-2; v_gene: TRBV29-1; d_gene: -; abundance: -; CDR3aa: CSVKSTVTGELFF; CDR3nt: TGCAGCGTTAAAAGCACAGTCACCGGGGAGCTGTTTTTT